The entry below gives a single T cell receptor (beta chain) sequence along with its context. This sample stems from a study of blood T cell repertoires in COVID-19. The overall study: Acute and convalescent COVID-19 specimens originated in the United States, Italy and Spain. Sources were T cells, B-cell-depleted T cells, or PBMCs; the material itself was cDNA or gDNA.

From germline, CDR1 is MNHEY and CDR2 SMNVEV (reference sequence). V shed 4 bases and J shed 1 base, with 14 bases lying between them. CDR3 length: 16 residues. Participant ages covered roughly 18 to 89 years across around 22 US areas. The repertoire was sequenced with immunoSEQ multiplex PCR; TCRdb's copy has only in-frame clones and lacks some. The data contain around 400,000 clones, approximately 90% of them singletons. This TCR came from a woman in her 40s who had been exposed to COVID-19. The rearrangement uses TRBV27 and TRBJ2-1, with D possibly matching TRBD1 (5 bases). Sequencing was performed on PBMCs or T cells enriched from blood (not recorded which). CDR3 nucleotide sequence: TGTGCCAGCAGTTCGTATCTCCAGGGTTCCTACAATGAGCAGTTCTTC. It is translated as CASSSYLQGSYNEQFF.